This passage covers 4 T cell receptor beta chains from one sample sequenced in a study of CD8 T cells in ankylosing spondylitis. Study findings and constraints: Blood from ankylosing spondylitis patients appeared to carry a characteristic eight-variant TCR beta motif.

TCRdb reprocessed the 5' RACE reads with MiXCR, giving one entry per CDR3 protein. In the table there are over 400,000 distinct CDR3 sequences, roughly 26% of which are singletons. These TCRs' antigens remain unknown. The specimen was blood, either unsorted or a sorted T cell fraction (not recorded which). The receptors shown here come from a male donor with ankylosing spondylitis.

This clonotype was seen a few times. The rearrangement uses TRBV29-1 and TRBJ1-1; no reliable D call. Trimming pared 2 bases from V and 0 bases from J, leaving 7 bases between. The CDR3 contains 13 residues. Germline lookup yields CDR1 SQVTM and CDR2 ANQGSEA. CDR3 amino acids: CSVEKGLNTEAFF. CDR3 bases: TGCAGCGTTGAAAAGGGCTTGAACACTGAAGCTTTCTTT.

This chain joins TRBV28 and TRBJ2-1, with TRBD1 matching over 7 bases. With 1 base clipped from V and 9 bases from J, the junction kept 6 bases outside the gene matches. This CDR3 contains 14 residues. In germline, CDR1 is MDHEN, CDR2 SYDVKM. The CDR3 DNA is TGTGCCAGCAGTTTATCTCCTGGACAGGTTGAGCAGTTCTTC. Its translation: CASSLSPGQVEQFF.

This clonotype came up a few times. The genes are TRBV2 and TRBJ2-7; 8 bases are shared with TRBD2. V lost 4 bases to trimming and J lost 7 bases; unmatched junction nucleotides: 9. The length of the CDR3 is 14 residues. Germline-derived CDR1 and CDR2 are SNHLY and FYNNEI. The CDR3 here is CASSGLREVGEQYF. CDR3 DNA: TGTGCCAGCAGTGGTTTGCGGGAGGTGGGGGAGCAGTACTTC.

The chain couples TRBV11-2 to TRBJ2-3; no clear D. Trimming left V 3 bases short and J 5 bases short, with 24 bases between. The CDR3 covers 18 residues. CDR1 is SGHAT and CDR2 is FQNNGV in the germline V gene. CDR3 sequence (DNA): TGTGCCAGCAGCTTTGGCGGAAGCCAACTAAAGTTTCGAGATACGCAGTATTTT. Residues: CASSFGGSQLKFRDTQYF.